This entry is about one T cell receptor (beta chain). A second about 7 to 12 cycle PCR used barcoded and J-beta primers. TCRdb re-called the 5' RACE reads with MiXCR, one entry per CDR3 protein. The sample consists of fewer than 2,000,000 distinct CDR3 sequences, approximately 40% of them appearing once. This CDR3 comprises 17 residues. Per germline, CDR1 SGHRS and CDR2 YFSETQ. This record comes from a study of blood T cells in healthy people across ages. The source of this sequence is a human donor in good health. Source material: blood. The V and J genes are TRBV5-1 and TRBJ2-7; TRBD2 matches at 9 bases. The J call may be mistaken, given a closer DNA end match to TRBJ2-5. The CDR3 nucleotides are TGCGCCAGCAGCTTGGAAAGCGGCGGGGGGGCAGGAGAGACCCAGTACTTC. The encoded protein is CASSLESGGGAGETQYF.